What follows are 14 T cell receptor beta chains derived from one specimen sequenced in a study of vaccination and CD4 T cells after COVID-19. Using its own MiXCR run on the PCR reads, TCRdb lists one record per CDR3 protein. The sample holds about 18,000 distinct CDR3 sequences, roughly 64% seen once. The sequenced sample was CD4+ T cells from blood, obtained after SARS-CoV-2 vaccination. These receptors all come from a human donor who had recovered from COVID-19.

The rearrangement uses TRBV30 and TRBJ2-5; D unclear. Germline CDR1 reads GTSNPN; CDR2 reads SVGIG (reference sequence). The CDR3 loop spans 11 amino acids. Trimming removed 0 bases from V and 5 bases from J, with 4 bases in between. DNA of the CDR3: TGTGCCTGGAGTGTACAGGAGACCCAGTACTTC. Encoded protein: CAWSVQETQYF.

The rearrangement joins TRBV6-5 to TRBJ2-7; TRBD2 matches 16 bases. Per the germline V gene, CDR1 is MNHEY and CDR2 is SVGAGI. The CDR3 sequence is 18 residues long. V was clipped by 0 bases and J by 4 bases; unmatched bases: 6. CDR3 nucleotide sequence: TGTGCCAGCAGTTACTCTCCGGGACTAGCGGGAGGGGGATACGAGCAGTACTTC. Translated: CASSYSPGLAGGGYEQYF.

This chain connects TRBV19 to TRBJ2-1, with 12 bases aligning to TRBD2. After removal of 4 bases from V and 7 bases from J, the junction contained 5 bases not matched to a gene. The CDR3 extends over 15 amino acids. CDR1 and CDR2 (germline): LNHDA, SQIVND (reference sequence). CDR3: CASSRGTSGHNEQFF. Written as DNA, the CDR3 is TGTGCCAGTAGTAGGGGGACTAGCGGGCATAATGAGCAGTTCTTC.

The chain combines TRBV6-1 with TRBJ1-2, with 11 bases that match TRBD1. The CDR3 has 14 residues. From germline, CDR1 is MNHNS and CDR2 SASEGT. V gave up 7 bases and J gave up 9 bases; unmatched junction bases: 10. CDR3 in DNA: TGTGCCAGCACCCCGCCCGGGACAGGGGGGAGCTACACCTTC. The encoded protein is CASTPPGTGGSYTF.

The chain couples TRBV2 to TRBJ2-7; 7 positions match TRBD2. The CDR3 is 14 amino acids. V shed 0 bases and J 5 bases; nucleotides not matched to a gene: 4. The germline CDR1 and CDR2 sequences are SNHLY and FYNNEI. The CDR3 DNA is TGTGCCAGCAGTGAAGCTCTGGGGGGGAACGAGCAGTACTTC. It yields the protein CASSEALGGNEQYF.

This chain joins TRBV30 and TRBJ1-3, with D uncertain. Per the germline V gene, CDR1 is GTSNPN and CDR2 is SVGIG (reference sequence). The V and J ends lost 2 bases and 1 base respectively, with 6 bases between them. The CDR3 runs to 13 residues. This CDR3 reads CAWSWSSGNTIYF. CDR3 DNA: TGTGCCTGGAGTTGGAGTTCTGGAAACACCATATATTTT.

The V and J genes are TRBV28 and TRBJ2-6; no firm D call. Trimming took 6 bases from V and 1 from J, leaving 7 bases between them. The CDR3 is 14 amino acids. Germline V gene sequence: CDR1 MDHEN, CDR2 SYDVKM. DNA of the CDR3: TGTGCCAGCAGGCGCGCATCTGGGGCCAACGTCCTGACTTTC. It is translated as CASRRASGANVLTF. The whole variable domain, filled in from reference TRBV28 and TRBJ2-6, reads DVKVTQSSRYLVKRTGEKVFLECVQDMDHENMFWYRQDPGLGLRLIYFSYDVKMKEKGDIPEGYSVSREKKERFSLILESASTNQTSMYLCASRRASGANVLTFGAGSRLTVL.

The DNA for the CDR3 is TGTGCCAGCTGCGGGACCCCCGGGGAAAAACTGTTTTTT. This sequence encodes CASCGTPGEKLFF. The rearrangement joins TRBV2 to TRBJ1-4, with a weak D call TRBD1 (5 bases). The CDR3 contains 13 residues. CDR1 and CDR2 (germline): SNHLY, FYNNEI. V lost 8 bases to trimming and J lost 8 bases, with 15 bases between them.

The chain's CDR3 is CASSYSAPGGHDNQPQHF. CDR3 bases: TGTGCCAGCAGTTACTCGGCGCCGGGGGGGCATGACAATCAGCCCCAGCATTTT. This rearrangement joins TRBV6-2 or TRBV6-3 to TRBJ1-5, with D possibly being TRBD1 (6 bases). The germline CDR1 and CDR2 sequences are MNHEY and SVGEGT. The ends were cut back, 0 bases at V and 3 bases at J, with 18 bases in the middle. This CDR3 has 18 amino acids.

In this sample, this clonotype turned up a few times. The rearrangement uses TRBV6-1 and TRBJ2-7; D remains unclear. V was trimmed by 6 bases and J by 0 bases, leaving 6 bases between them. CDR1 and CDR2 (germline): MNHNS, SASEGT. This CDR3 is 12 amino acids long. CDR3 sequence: CASRGISYEQYF. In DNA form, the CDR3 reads TGTGCCAGCAGGGGGATCTCCTACGAGCAGTACTTC.

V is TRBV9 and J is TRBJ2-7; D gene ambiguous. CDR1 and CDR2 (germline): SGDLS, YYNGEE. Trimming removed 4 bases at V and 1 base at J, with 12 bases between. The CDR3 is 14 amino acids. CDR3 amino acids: CASSPQDLSYEQYF. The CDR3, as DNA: TGTGCCAGCAGCCCCCAGGACCTATCCTACGAGCAGTACTTC.

The CDR3 DNA is TGCAGTGCTAGAGCCGGGACAGGGCTGACCCAAGGTGTGGCTTTCTTT. This sequence encodes CSARAGTGLTQGVAFF. V gene TRBV20-1 combines with J gene TRBJ1-1; 9 nucleotides agree with TRBD1. Trimming cost V 1 base and J 11 bases; bases outside gene matches: 17. The germline gives CDR1 DFQATT, CDR2 SNEGSKA (reference sequence). The CDR3 is 16 amino acids.

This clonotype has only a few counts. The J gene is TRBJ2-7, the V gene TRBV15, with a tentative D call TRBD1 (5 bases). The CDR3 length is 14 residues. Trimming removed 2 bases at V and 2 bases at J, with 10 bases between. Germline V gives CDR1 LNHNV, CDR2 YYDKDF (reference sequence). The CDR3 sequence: CATSRTRQTYEQYF. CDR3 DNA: TGTGCCACCAGCAGAACTCGACAGACCTACGAGCAGTACTTC.

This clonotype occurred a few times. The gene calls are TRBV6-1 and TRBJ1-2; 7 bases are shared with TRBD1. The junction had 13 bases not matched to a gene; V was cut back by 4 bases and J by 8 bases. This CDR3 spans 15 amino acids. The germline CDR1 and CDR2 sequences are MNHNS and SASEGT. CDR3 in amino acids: CASSAGTDKNLGYTF. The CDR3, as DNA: TGTGCCAGCAGTGCCGGGACAGATAAAAACCTGGGCTACACCTTC.